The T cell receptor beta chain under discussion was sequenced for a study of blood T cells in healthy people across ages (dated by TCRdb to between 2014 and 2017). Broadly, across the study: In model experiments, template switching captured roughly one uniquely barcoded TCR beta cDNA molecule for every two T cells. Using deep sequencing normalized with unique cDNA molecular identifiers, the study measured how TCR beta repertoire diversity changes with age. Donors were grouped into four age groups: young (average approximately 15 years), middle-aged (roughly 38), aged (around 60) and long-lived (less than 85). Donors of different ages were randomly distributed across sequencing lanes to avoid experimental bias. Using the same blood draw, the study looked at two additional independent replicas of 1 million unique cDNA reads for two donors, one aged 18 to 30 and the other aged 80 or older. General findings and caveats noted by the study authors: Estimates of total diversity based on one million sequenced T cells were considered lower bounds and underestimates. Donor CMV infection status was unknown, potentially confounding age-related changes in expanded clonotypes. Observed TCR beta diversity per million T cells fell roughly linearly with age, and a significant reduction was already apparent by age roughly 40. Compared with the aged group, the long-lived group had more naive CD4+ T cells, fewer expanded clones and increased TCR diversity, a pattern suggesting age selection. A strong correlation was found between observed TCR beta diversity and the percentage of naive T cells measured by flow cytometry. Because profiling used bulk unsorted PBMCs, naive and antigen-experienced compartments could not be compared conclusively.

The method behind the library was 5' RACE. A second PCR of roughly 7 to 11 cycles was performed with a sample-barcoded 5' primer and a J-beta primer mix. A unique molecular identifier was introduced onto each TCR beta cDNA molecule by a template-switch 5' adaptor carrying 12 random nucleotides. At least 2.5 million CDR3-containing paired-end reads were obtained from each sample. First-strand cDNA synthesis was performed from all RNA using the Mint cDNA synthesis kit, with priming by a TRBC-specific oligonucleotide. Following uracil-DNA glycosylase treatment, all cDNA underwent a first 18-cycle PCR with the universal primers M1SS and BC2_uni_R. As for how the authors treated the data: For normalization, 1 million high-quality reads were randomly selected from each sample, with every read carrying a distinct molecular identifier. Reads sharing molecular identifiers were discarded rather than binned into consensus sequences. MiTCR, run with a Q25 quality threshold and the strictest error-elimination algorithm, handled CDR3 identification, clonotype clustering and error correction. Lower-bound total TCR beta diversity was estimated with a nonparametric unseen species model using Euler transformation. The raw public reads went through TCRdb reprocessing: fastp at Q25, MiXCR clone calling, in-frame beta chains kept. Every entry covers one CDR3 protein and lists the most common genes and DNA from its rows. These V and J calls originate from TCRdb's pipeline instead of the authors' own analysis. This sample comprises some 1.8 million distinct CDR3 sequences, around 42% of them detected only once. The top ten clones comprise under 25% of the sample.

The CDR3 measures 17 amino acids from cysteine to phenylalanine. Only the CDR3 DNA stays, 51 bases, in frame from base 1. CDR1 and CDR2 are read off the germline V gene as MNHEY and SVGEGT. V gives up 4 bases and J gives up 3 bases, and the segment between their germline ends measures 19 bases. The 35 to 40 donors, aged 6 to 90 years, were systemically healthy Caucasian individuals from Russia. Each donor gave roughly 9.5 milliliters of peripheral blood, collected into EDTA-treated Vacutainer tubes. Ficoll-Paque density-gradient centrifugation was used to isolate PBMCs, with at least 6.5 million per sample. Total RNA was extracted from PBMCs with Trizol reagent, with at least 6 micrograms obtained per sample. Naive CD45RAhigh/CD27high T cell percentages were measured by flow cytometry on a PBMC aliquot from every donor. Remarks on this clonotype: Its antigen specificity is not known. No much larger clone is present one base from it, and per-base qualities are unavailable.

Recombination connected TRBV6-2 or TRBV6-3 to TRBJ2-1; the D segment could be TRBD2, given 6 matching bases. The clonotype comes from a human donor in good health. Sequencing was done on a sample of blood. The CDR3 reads CASSSLQAGFNYNEQFF. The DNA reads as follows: TGTGCCAGCAGTTCCCTACAGGCGGGGTTCAACTACAATGAGCAGTTCTTC.